Below, 2 T cell receptor beta chains from the same sample are listed, as sequenced in a study of T-cell reconstitution after alpha-beta-depleted transplantation in children. Unique molecular identifiers were incorporated into the prepared TCRbeta library. TCRdb ran MiXCR on the PCR reads and lists one entry per CDR3 protein. The sample gives a few hundred thousand distinct CDR3 sequences, 9.7% of which show up once; around 5.1% is in the top ten. This specimen was PBMCs from the stem cell graft donor, taken from the stem cell graft. These receptors all come from a human donor who donated a stem cell graft to a child with SCID.

The V and J genes are TRBV5-1 and TRBJ2-1; 11 nucleotides align to TRBD2. Germline-derived CDR1 and CDR2 are SGHRS and YFSETQ. V was pared by 2 bases and J by 0 bases, with 1 base of the junction left unmatched. This CDR3 region has 16 residues. The CDR3 reads CASSLLAGASYNEQFF. DNA for the CDR3: TGCGCCAGCAGCTTACTAGCGGGGGCCTCCTACAATGAGCAGTTCTTC.

This clonotype was seen ten or more times. V usage is TRBV20-1 and J usage is TRBJ1-2, with unresolved D. Trimming left V 3 bases short and J 4 bases short, with 12 bases between. The germline gives CDR1 DFQATT, CDR2 SNEGSKA (reference sequence). The CDR3 is 13 amino acids. The CDR3 loop reads CSASMGGAYGYTF. The CDR3 DNA is TGCAGTGCTAGCATGGGCGGAGCCTATGGCTACACCTTC.